This T cell receptor (beta chain) was recovered during a study of blood T cell repertoires in COVID-19. The data were produced by immunoSEQ multiplex PCR, yet TCRdb's version contains in-frame clones alone and is incomplete. The repertoire holds fewer than 500,000 clones, approximately 90% seen once, with roughly 1.4% in the top ten. Between the trimmed V and J ends, which lost 10 bases and 1 base, there was a span of 16 bases. This CDR3 has 15 residues. Germline assignment: CDR1 ENHRY and CDR2 SYGVKD. Sequencing used peripheral blood. The chain combines TRBV10-3 with TRBJ2-2; D is ambiguous. The receptor comes from a woman in her 30s with active or convalescent COVID-19. Here the CDR3 DNA reads TGTGCCACCGCGCCTGGAGAGATGAACACCGGGGAGCTGTTTTTT. Its translation: CATAPGEMNTGELFF.